A single T cell receptor (beta chain) is shown here with its context. The sample originates from a study of T cell responses to AZD1222 COVID-19 vaccine. The V gene lost 1 base and the J gene lost 9 bases, with 4 bases spanning the gap. The CDR3 has 11 residues. Sequencing was performed with immunoSEQ multiplex PCR; in TCRdb, only in-frame clones are kept and a portion is missing. This sample's table has over 120,000 clones. Sequenced sample: peripheral blood. This TCR derives from an adult in good health. This chain links TRBV12-3 or TRBV12-4 with TRBJ2-1; D unclear. The CDR3 DNA reads as TGTGCCAGCAGTTTAGGTTTTGAGCAGTTCTTC. It yields the protein CASSLGFEQFF.